The 4 T cell receptor beta chains below all came from one sample that was sequenced in a study of OX40 agonist ivuxolimab in advanced cancers. TCRdb's table, derived via immunoSEQ multiplex PCR, lists solely in-frame clones and lacks some. This table holds approximately 38,000 clones, roughly 82% found once. The sample here was CD4+ or CD8+ T cells sorted from blood, taken in a trial of the OX40 agonist ivuxolimab. These receptors all come from an adult with an advanced solid tumor such as melanoma, head and neck, liver or kidney cancer.

The V call is TRBV5-1, the J call TRBJ2-7; unclear D gene. Trimming removed 1 base from V and 2 bases from J, with 7 bases in between. The CDR3 runs to 13 residues. Germline V gene sequence: CDR1 SGHRS, CDR2 YFSETQ. The CDR3 loop reads CASSLFLAYEQYF. The CDR3 nucleotides are TGCGCCAGCAGCTTGTTTTTGGCCTACGAGCAGTACTTC.

This clone was observed a few times. The rearrangement joins TRBV6-1 to TRBJ1-3, with a possible D match to TRBD1 (5 bases). The CDR3 totals 15 residues. Trimming cost V 6 bases and J 0 bases, with 12 bases left between them. The germline gives CDR1 MNHNS, CDR2 SASEGT. CDR3 amino acids: CASRGTADSGNTIYF. In nucleotides, the CDR3 is TGTGCCAGCAGGGGGACGGCGGACTCTGGAAACACCATATATTTT.

In this sample, this clone is medium-sized (0.01 to 0.1%). The rearrangement uses TRBV19 and TRBJ2-6; D is uncertain. CDR3 length equals 16 residues. V was pared by 1 base and J by 0 bases, with 7 bases between. Germline values: CDR1 LNHDA, CDR2 SQIVND (reference sequence). The CDR3 here is CASSIGSSSGANVLTF. DNA for the CDR3: TGTGCCAGTAGTATAGGCTCGAGCTCTGGGGCCAACGTCCTGACTTTC.

This chain joins TRBV4-1 and TRBJ2-4; no clear D. V was pared by 3 bases and J by 0 bases, with 9 bases between. The CDR3 totals 15 residues. CDR1 and CDR2 from the germline V gene are MGHRA and YSYEKL. The CDR3 sequence: CASSQAPLAKNIQYF. The CDR3 DNA reads TGCGCCAGCAGCCAGGCCCCTCTAGCCAAAAACATTCAGTACTTC.